This T cell receptor (beta chain) comes out of a study of Graves' ophthalmopathy and Graves' hyperthyroidism. RNA transcripts yielded amplified TCR beta CDR3 regions. HTBI primers were employed in first-round RT-PCR, then a second-round multiplex PCR followed. MiXCR was run by TCRdb on the multiplex PCR reads, yielding one entry per CDR3 protein. This repertoire shows fewer than 250,000 distinct CDR3 sequences, under 30% found once; its top ten account for around 10%. Points on this clonotype: The antigen is undetermined.

Germline assignment: CDR1 LNHDA and CDR2 SQIVND (reference sequence). The V segment lost 11 bases and the J segment 5 bases; nucleotides outside the gene matches: 17. This CDR3 has 15 residues. Where ophthalmopathy was present, donors had moderate-to-severe activity, CAS ≥3, NOSPECS ≥4 and duration under 3 months. Exclusion covered patients with other autoimmune diseases or uncontrolled infections (as well as pregnancy or lactation). Study observations and caveats: Sensitivity reached 60% to 71% and specificity about 78% when the model predicted ophthalmopathy progression.

Sequencing input: peripheral blood. The chain carries TRBV19 and TRBJ1-1; TRBD1 matches 7 bases. The receptor was derived from a man aged 45-65 years with Graves' ophthalmopathy. The CDR3 nucleotides read TGTGCCGGTTCCCCTTCCGACAGGGCGGAAACTGAAGCTTTCTTT. This gives the protein CAGSPSDRAETEAFF.